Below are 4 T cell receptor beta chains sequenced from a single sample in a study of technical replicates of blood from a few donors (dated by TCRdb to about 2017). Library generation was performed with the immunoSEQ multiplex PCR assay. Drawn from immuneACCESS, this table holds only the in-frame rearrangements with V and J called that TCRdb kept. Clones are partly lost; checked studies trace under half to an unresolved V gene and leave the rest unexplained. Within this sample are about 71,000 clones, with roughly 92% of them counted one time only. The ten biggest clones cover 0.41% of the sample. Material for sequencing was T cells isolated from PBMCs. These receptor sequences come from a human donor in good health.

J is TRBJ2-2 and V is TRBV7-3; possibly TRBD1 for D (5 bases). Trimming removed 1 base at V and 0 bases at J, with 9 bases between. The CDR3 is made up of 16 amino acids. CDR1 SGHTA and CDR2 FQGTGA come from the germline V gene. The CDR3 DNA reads TGTGCCAGCAGCTTAAATGGGGCCGCGAACACCGGGGAGCTGTTTTTT. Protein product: CASSLNGAANTGELFF.

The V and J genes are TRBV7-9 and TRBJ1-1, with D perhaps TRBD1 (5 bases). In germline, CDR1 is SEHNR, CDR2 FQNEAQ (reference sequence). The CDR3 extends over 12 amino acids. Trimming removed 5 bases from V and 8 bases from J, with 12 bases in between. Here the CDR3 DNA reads TGTGCCAGCAGCAATAGGGGTAGCGAAGCTTTCTTT. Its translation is CASSNRGSEAFF.

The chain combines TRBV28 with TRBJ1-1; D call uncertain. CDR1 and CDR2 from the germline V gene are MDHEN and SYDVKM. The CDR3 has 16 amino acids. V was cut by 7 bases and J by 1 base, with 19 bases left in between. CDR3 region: CASTLNPVRSNTEAFF. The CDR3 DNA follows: TGTGCCAGCACTCTTAATCCGGTACGGTCGAACACTGAAGCTTTCTTT. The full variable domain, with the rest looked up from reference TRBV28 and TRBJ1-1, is DVKVTQSSRYLVKRTGEKVFLECVQDMDHENMFWYRQDPGLGLRLIYFSYDVKMKEKGDIPEGYSVSREKKERFSLILESASTNQTSMYLCASTLNPVRSNTEAFFGQGTRLTVV.

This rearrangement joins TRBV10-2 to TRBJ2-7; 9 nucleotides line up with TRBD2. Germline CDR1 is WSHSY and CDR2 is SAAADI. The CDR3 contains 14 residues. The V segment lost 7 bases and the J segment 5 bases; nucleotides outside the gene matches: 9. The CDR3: CASIYSGRVHEQYF. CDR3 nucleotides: TGCGCCAGCATCTATAGCGGGAGAGTCCACGAGCAGTACTTC.